These 18 T cell receptor beta chains originate from one sample sequenced in a study of cytomegalovirus exposure and HLA in healthy donors. This PCR relied on a set of 60 Vbeta primers and 13 Jbeta primers. Profiling relied on immunoSEQ multiplex PCR, and the TCRdb table lists in-frame clones only, not all of them. The sample holds 200,000 or so clones, 80% to 85% seen once. The sequenced sample consisted of PBMCs. The receptors come from a woman under 30 in good health and CMV-seropositive.

The chain couples TRBV5-4 to TRBJ1-4, with 10 bases aligning to TRBD1. CDR1 and CDR2 (germline): SGHNT, YYREEE (reference sequence). The length of the CDR3 is 15 residues. Trimming took 4 bases from V and 5 from J; bases not matched to a gene: 5. CDR3 sequence reads: CASSQPTGGNEKLFF. CDR3 sequence (DNA): TGTGCCAGCAGCCAACCGACAGGGGGCAATGAAAAACTGTTTTTT. Using reference TRBV5-4 and TRBJ1-4 for the parts outside the CDR3, the full variable domain is ETGVTQSPTHLIKTRGQQVTLRCSSQSGHNTVSWYQQALGQGPQFIFQYYREEENGRGNFPPRFSGLQFPNYSSELNVNALELDDSALYLCASSQPTGGNEKLFFGSGTQLSVL.

V gene TRBV4-1 combines with J gene TRBJ1-5, with D possibly being TRBD1 (6 bases). CDR1 is MGHRA and CDR2 is YSYEKL in the germline V gene. The CDR3 extends over 15 amino acids. Trimming left V 4 bases short and J 1 base short, with 11 bases between. DNA for the CDR3: TGCGCCAGCAGCCCGTTAACAGGGAGCAATCAGCCCCAGCATTTT. This sequence encodes CASSPLTGSNQPQHF.

As to this clone: A junction boundary mismatches the germline segment, possibly from a read error. The chain combines TRBV7-9 with TRBJ1-1; possible D gene TRBD1, 5 bases. This CDR3 has 14 residues. Germline CDR1 is SEHNR and CDR2 is FQNEAQ (reference sequence). This chain's CDR3 is CSSSPDIAVAEAFF. CDR3 DNA: TGTTCCAGCAGCCCGGACATAGCTGTAGCTGAAGCTTTCTTT.

This chain uses TRBV5-6 with TRBJ2-7; TRBD1 agrees at 7 bases. The germline CDR1 and CDR2 sequences are SGHDT and YYEEEE. CDR3 length: 12 amino acids. Trimming removed 6 bases from V and 9 bases from J; junction bases left unmatched: 9. In DNA form, the CDR3 reads TGTGCCAGCACCACAGGGGTCTCAGGGCAGTACTTC. Translation: CASTTGVSGQYF.

For this clone: Other DNA sequences from this sample encode an identical CDR3 as well. The chain has TRBV11-2 and TRBJ1-1; D call uncertain. The CDR3 runs to 13 residues. The germline CDR1 and CDR2 sequences are SGHAT and FQNNGV. V lost 0 bases, J lost 5 bases, and 7 bases lay in between. The CDR3: CASSLESGTEAFF. The DNA of the CDR3 is TGTGCCAGCAGCTTAGAAAGCGGGACTGAAGCTTTCTTT.

J is TRBJ1-3 and V is TRBV4-1; D ambiguous. This CDR3 comprises 13 residues. Germline loops: CDR1 MGHRA, CDR2 YSYEKL. Trimming cost V 1 base and J 3 bases, with 4 bases left between them. The CDR3: CASSQGLGNTIYF. DNA of the CDR3: TGCGCCAGCAGCCAAGGACTTGGAAACACCATATATTTT.

This clone was picked up a small number of times. The CDR3 sequence is CASSPGTVNEKLFF. The CDR3 region has the DNA TGTGCCAGCAGCCCCGGGACAGTTAATGAAAAACTGTTTTTT. V and J are TRBV7-9 and TRBJ1-4, with 7 bases that match TRBD1. V shed 5 bases and J 4 bases; nucleotides not matched to a gene: 4. This CDR3 comprises 14 residues. Germline lookup yields CDR1 SEHNR and CDR2 FQNEAQ (reference sequence).

The gene calls are TRBV2 and TRBJ2-5, with a possible D match to TRBD1 (6 bases). The V end lost 8 bases, the J end lost 5 bases, and 18 bases lay between the germline ends. CDR1 and CDR2 from the germline V gene are SNHLY and FYNNEI. CDR3 size: 14 residues. In DNA, the CDR3 is TGTGCCAGCGGTCGTTTGAAGGGGGTTGAGACCCAGTACTTC. This codes for CASGRLKGVETQYF.

This chain uses TRBV5-4 with TRBJ2-3; D possibly corresponds to TRBD1 (5 bases). Deletions cut 0 bases from V and 9 bases from J, with 11 bases between. The CDR3 contains 13 residues. Germline V CDR1 and CDR2: SGHNT, YYREEE (reference sequence). This CDR3 reads CASSLEGRPTQYF. For the CDR3, the DNA is TGTGCCAGCAGCTTGGAGGGGCGGCCGACGCAGTATTTT.

This chain uses TRBV5-1 with TRBJ1-1; weak D call: TRBD1 (6 bases). The CDR3 covers 14 residues. V lost 5 bases to trimming and J lost 1 base, with 12 bases between them. Germline V lookup: CDR1 SGHRS, CDR2 YFSETQ. CDR3 coding DNA: TGCGCCAGCAGTCTCCGAGGGGGGAACACTGAAGCTTTCTTT. Its translation: CASSLRGGNTEAFF.

This chain joins TRBV4-2 and TRBJ1-4; tentative D call: TRBD1 (6 bases). With 2 bases removed from V and 4 bases from J, the gap between germline ends came to 14 bases. The CDR3 runs 16 residues. The V gene's germline CDR1 is LGHNA and CDR2 YNFKEQ. The CDR3 nucleotides are TGTGCCAGCAGCCAAAAAAAGGGGGGGGTTAATGAAAAACTGTTTTTT. Its translation is CASSQKKGGVNEKLFF.

This chain joins TRBV30 and TRBJ1-1; D perhaps matches TRBD1 (6 bases). The CDR3 spans 13 residues. V was shortened by 4 bases and J by 2 bases, with 11 bases between the two germline ends. Germline CDR1 reads GTSNPN; CDR2 reads SVGIG (reference sequence). The CDR3 nucleotides are TGTGCCTGGATGCCGGACAGCAACACTGAAGCTTTCTTT. Translating it yields CAWMPDSNTEAFF.

This clone was observed once. The CDR3 end shows no conserved phenylalanine or tryptophan, and so a read error is likely. The chain recombines TRBV7-9 with TRBJ1-1; a possible D gene is TRBD1 (5 bases). From germline, CDR1 is SEHNR and CDR2 FQNEAQ (reference sequence). CDR3 size: 15 residues. CDR3 DNA: TGTTCCAGCAGCTTTTACACAGGCTTGAACACTGAAGCTTTCTCT. Protein sequence: CSSSFYTGLNTEAFS.

The chain employs TRBV5-1 and TRBJ2-3, with TRBD2 matching 12 bases. CDR1 and CDR2 from the germline V gene are SGHRS and YFSETQ. This CDR3 is 18 amino acids long. J gave up 0 bases and V 2 bases, and 7 bases lay outside the gene matches. CDR3 amino acids: CASSLPGLAGPSTDTQYF. CDR3 DNA sequence: TGCGCCAGCAGCTTACCGGGACTAGCGGGTCCTAGCACAGATACGCAGTATTTT.

J is TRBJ2-6 and V is TRBV19; a possible D gene is TRBD2 (5 bases). Germline V gene lookup returns CDR1 LNHDA and CDR2 SQIVND (reference sequence). The CDR3 has 15 amino acids. With 7 bases removed from V and 2 bases from J, the gap between germline ends came to 12 bases. The CDR3 protein is CASTASGAGANVLTF. DNA for the CDR3: TGTGCCAGTACCGCTTCCGGGGCTGGGGCCAACGTCCTGACTTTC. The whole variable domain, filled in from reference TRBV19 and TRBJ2-6, reads DGGITQSPKYLFRKEGQNVTLSCEQNLNHDAMYWYRQDPGQGLRLIYYSQIVNDFQKGDIAEGYSVSREKKESFPLTVTSAQKNPTAFYLCASTASGAGANVLTFGAGSRLTVL.

This clone came up a few times. The J gene is TRBJ2-5, the V gene TRBV6-4; D is uncertain. The CDR3 consists of 17 residues. Germline-derived CDR1 and CDR2 are MRHNA and SNTAGT. Trimming stripped 3 bases from V and 4 bases from J, with 21 bases between. CDR3 nucleotides: TGTGCCAGCAGTGATGATGTGAGGTGGCAGCGAAGAGAGACCCAGTACTTC. Amino acid sequence: CASSDDVRWQRRETQYF.

This clone was seen a few times. V is TRBV9 and J is TRBJ2-3; no definite D call. The CDR3 consists of 12 residues. V was clipped by 3 bases and J by 4 bases, with 6 bases between them. The germline gives CDR1 SGDLS, CDR2 YYNGEE. CDR3 residues: CASSALSDTQYF. The CDR3 nucleotides read TGTGCCAGCAGCGCCCTTTCAGATACGCAGTATTTT.

This chain uses TRBV10-3 with TRBJ1-5; the match to TRBD1 covers 7 bases. The CDR3 spans 13 residues. Germline V lookup: CDR1 ENHRY, CDR2 SYGVKD. The V segment lost 9 bases and the J segment 3 bases; nucleotides outside the gene matches: 5. CDR3 protein: CAMSGQPNQPQHF. The CDR3 DNA reads as TGTGCCATGTCGGGACAGCCCAATCAGCCCCAGCATTTT.